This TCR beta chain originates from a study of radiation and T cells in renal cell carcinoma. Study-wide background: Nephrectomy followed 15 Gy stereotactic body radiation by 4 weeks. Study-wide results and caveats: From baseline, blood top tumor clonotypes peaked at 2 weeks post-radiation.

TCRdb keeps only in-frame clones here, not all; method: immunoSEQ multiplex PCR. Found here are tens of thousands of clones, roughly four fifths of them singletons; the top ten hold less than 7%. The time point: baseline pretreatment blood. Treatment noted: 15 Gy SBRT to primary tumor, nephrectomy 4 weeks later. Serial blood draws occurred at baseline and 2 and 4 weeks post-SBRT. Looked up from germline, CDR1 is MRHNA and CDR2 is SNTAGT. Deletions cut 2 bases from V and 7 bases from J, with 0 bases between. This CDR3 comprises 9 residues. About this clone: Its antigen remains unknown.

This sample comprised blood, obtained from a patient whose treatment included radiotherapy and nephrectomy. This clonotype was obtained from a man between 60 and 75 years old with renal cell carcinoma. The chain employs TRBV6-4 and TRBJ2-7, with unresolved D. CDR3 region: CASSDEQYF. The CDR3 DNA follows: TGTGCCAGCAGTGACGAGCAGTACTTC.